The present T cell receptor (beta chain) was sequenced within a study of beta chain features in type 1 diabetes. Points from the study as a whole: Type 1 diabetes patients showed a moderate but significant shortening of TCRB CDR3s in all four CD4+ subsets.

V was trimmed by 4 bases and J by 1 base, leaving 10 bases between them. The CDR3 length is 15 residues. Germline values: CDR1 SNHLY, CDR2 FYNNEI. To note about this clone: Its cognate antigen is unknown.

Expressed TCRB transcripts were sequenced after all isolated RNA was converted to cDNA. Some clones are missing from TCRdb's copy, which holds only in-frame ones; the method was immunoSEQ multiplex PCR. The sample consists of 250,000 to 300,000 clones, roughly a quarter of them appearing once. In total, each donor contributed a single heparinised blood draw that averaged around 120 mL. Sorted CD4+ subsets: naive, central memory, regulatory, stem cell-like memory (CD45RO/CCR7/CD25/CD127/CD95/CD27 panel). The specimen sequenced was naive CD4+ T cells from blood. This TCR derives from a woman aged 25 to 39 with type 1 diabetes. This chain joins TRBV2 and TRBJ2-2, with TRBD1 as a possible D gene (5 bases). Here the CDR3 reads CASSVMGLNTGELFF. CDR3 sequence (DNA): TGTGCCAGCAGTGTCATGGGGCTGAACACCGGGGAGCTGTTTTTT. Variable domain in full (rest from reference TRBV2 and TRBJ2-2): EPEVTQTPSHQVTQMGQEVILRCVPISNHLYFYWYRQILGQKVEFLVSFYNNEISEKSEIFDDQFSVERPDGSNFTLKIRSTKLEDSAMYFCASSVMGLNTGELFFGEGSRLTVL.